The clone carrying this T cell receptor (beta chain) was found a few times. Antigen specificity is unknown. Naive and memory CD4+ T cells were cultured with CEF, then survey-sequenced. This table comes from immunoSEQ multiplex PCR, and its TCRdb copy is limited to in-frame clones, with some not included. The data show tens of thousands of clones, approximately 87% seen once. Cryopreserved PBMCs were CD4-enriched, then split into naive and memory cells. This sample is drawn from a study of CD4 T cells in relation to SARS-CoV-2 and coronaviruses. Germline CDR1 reads LGHNA; CDR2 reads YNFKEQ. The CDR3 is made up of 16 amino acids. V was clipped by 2 bases and J by 7 bases; unmatched bases: 8. Study-level points and caveats: Compared with monoreactive clones, crossreactive clones showed significantly weaker SARS-CoV-2 expansion.

Material for sequencing was naive CD4+ T cells from PBMCs, cultured in vitro. Subset defined: naive CD4+ T cells isolated by negative enrichment. The sequence was obtained from an adult with COVID-19. The rearrangement uses TRBV4-2 and TRBJ2-1; 10 nucleotides align to TRBD2. CDR3 nucleotides: TGTGCCAGCAGCCAATCGCCTAGCGGGAGTTCTAATGAGCAGTTCTTC. Residues: CASSQSPSGSSNEQFF.